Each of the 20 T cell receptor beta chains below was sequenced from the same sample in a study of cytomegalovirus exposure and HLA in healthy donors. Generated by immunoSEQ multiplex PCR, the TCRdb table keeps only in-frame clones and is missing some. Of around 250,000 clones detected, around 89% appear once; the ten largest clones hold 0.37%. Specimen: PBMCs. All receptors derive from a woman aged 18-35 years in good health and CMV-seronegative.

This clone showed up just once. The CDR3 protein is CASSLLTQEKAFF. The CDR3 DNA reads as TGTGCCAGCTCACTCCTTACACAGGAGAAAGCTTTCTTT. This chain connects TRBV7-6 to TRBJ1-1; maybe TRBD1 (5 bases). This CDR3 region has 13 residues. Germline values: CDR1 SGHVS, CDR2 FNYEAQ. V lost 8 bases, J lost 9 bases, and 19 bases lay in between.

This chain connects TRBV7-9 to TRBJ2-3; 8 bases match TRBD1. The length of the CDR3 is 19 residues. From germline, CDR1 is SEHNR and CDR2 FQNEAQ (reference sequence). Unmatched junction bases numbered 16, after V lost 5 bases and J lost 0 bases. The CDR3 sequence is CASSQHPVEGTGSTDTQYF. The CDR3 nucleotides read TGTGCCAGCAGCCAACATCCCGTGGAAGGGACAGGAAGCACAGATACGCAGTATTTT.

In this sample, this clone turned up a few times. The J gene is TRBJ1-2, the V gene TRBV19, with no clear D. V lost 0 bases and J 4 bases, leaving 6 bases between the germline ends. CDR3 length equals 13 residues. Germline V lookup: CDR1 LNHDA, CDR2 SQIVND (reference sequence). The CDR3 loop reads CASSIDRIYGYTF. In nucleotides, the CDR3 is TGTGCCAGTAGTATAGACAGGATCTATGGCTACACCTTC.

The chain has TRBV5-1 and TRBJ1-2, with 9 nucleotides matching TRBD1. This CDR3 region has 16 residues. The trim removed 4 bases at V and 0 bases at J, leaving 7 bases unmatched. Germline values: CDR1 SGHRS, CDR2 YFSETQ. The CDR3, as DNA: TGCGCCAGCAGCCCGCTGACAGGGGGAGCTAACTATGGCTACACCTTC. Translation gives CASSPLTGGANYGYTF.

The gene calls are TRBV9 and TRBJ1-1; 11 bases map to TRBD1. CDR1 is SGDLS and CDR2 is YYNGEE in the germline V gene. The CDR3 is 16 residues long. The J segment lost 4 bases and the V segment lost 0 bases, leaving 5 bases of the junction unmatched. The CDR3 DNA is TGTGCCAGCAGCGTAGCATCGGGACAGGGGGTCACTGAAGCTTTCTTT. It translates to CASSVASGQGVTEAFF.

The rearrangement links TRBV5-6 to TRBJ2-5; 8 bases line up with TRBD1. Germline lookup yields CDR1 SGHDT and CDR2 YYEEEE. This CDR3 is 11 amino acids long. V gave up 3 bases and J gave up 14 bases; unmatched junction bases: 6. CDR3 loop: CASSYGQGFYF. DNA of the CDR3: TGTGCCAGCAGCTATGGACAGGGCTTCTACTTC.

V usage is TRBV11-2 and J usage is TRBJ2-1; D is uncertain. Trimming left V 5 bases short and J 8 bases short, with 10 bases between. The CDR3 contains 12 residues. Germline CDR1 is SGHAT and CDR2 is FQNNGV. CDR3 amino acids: CASSPTRHEQFF. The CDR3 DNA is TGTGCCAGCAGCCCAACTCGTCATGAGCAGTTCTTC.

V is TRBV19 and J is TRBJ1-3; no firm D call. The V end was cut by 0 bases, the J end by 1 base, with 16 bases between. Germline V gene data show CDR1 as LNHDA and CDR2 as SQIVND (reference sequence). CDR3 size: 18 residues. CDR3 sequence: CASSIDRGLGESGNTIYF. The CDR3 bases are TGTGCCAGTAGTATAGATCGCGGACTCGGAGAATCTGGAAACACCATATATTTT. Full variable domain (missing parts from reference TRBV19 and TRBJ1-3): DGGITQSPKYLFRKEGQNVTLSCEQNLNHDAMYWYRQDPGQGLRLIYYSQIVNDFQKGDIAEGYSVSREKKESFPLTVTSAQKNPTAFYLCASSIDRGLGESGNTIYFGEGSWLTVV.

The CDR3 here is CASSSLRGYNEQFF. In DNA, the CDR3 is TGTGCCAGCAGCTCACTCAGGGGGTACAATGAGCAGTTCTTC. This chain links TRBV5-6 with TRBJ2-1, with 7 bases fitting TRBD1. Trimming at V came to 3 bases and at J to 4 bases, leaving 4 bases not matched to a gene. The germline V gene encodes CDR1 SGHDT and CDR2 YYEEEE. CDR3 length equals 14 residues.

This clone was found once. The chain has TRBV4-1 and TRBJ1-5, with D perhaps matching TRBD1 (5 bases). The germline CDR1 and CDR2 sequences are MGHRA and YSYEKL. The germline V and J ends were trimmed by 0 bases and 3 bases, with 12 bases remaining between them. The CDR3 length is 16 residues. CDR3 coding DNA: TGCGCCAGCAGCCAAGATTGGGGCCCTCACAATCAGCCCCAGCATTTT. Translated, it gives CASSQDWGPHNQPQHF.

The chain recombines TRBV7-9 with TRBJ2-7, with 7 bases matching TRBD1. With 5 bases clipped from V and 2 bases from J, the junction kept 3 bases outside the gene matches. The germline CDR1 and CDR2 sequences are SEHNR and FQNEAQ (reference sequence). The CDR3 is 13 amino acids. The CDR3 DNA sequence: TGTGCCAGCAGCCCAGACAGGGCCTACGAGCAGTACTTC. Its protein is CASSPDRAYEQYF.

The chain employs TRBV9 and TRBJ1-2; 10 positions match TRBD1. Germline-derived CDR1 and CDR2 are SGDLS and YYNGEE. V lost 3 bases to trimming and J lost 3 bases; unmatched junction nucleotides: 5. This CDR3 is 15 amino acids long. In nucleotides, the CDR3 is TGTGCCAGCAGCGCGACAGGGGGCAGGGACTATGGCTACACCTTC. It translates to CASSATGGRDYGYTF.

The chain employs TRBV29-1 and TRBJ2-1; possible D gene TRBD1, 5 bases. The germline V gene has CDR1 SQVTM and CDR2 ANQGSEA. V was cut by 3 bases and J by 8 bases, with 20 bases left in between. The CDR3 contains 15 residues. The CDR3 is CSVEKRSNWGHEQFF. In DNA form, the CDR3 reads TGCAGCGTTGAGAAACGAAGCAACTGGGGCCATGAGCAGTTCTTC.

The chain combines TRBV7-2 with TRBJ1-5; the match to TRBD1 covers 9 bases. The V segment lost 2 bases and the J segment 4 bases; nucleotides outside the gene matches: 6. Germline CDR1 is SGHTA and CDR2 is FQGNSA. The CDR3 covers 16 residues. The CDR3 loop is CASSLQGQGWNQPQHF. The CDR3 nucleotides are TGTGCCAGCAGCTTACAGGGACAGGGATGGAATCAGCCCCAGCATTTT.

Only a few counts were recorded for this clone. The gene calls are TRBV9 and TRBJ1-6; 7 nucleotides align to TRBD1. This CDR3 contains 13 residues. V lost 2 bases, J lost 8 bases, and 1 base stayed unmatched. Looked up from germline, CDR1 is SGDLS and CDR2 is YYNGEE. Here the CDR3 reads CASSVTGDSPLHF. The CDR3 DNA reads TGTGCCAGCAGCGTTACAGGGGATTCACCCCTCCACTTT.

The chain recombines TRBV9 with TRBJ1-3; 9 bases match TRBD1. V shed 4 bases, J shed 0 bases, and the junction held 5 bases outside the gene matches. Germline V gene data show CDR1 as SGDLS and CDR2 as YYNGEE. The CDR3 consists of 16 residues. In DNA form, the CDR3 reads TGTGCCAGCAGCAAAGGACAGGGGAACTCTGGAAACACCATATATTTT. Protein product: CASSKGQGNSGNTIYF.

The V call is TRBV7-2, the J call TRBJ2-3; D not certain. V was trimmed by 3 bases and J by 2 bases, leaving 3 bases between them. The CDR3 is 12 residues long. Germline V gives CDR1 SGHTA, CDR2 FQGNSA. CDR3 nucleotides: TGTGCCAGCAGCTTCTTCACAGATACGCAGTATTTT. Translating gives CASSFFTDTQYF.

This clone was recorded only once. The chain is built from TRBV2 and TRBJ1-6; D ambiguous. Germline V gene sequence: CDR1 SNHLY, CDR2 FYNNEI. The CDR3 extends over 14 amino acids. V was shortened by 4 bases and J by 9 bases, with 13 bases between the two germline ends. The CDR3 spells CASSGSGIGSPLHF. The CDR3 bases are TGTGCCAGCAGTGGATCGGGTATAGGTTCACCCCTCCACTTT.

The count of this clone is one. In DNA form, the CDR3 reads TGTGCCAGCAGGGGACAGGGGGCCGGCTACAATGAGCAGTTCTTC. This codes for CASRGQGAGYNEQFF. J is TRBJ2-1 and V is TRBV28, with 12 bases that match TRBD1. Trimming at V came to 6 bases and at J to 3 bases, leaving 3 bases not matched to a gene. This CDR3 comprises 15 residues. Germline V lookup: CDR1 MDHEN, CDR2 SYDVKM.

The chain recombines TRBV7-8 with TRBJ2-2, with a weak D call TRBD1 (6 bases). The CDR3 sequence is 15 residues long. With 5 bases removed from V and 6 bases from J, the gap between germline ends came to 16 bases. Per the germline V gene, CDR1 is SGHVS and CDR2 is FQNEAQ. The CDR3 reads CASSPRIGGAGELFF. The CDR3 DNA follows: TGTGCCAGCAGCCCCCGGATAGGGGGTGCCGGGGAGCTGTTTTTT. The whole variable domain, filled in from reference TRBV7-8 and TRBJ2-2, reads GAGVSQSPRYKVAKRGQDVALRCDPISGHVSLFWYQQALGQGPEFLTYFQNEAQLDKSGLPSDRFFAERPEGSVSTLKIQRTQQEDSAVYLCASSPRIGGAGELFFGEGSRLTVL.